The 28 T cell receptor beta chains given below trace back to one sample, sequenced in a study of T cell repertoires in aging, cancer and after chemotherapy. Peripheral blood genomic DNA, not sorted cells or RNA, was the template. Rearranged V-D-J TRB sequences were amplified with a mixed TRB-A/B primer pool. TCRdb analysed the multiplex PCR reads with MiXCR anew, one entry per CDR3 protein. The data show about 2,300 distinct CDR3 sequences, 59% seen once. The sequencing sample was made of blood. The source of these receptors is a human donor with a blood cancer.

The genes are TRBV5-6 and TRBJ2-5; possibly TRBD1 or TRBD2 for D (5 bases each). CDR3 size: 16 residues. V gave up 4 bases and J gave up 6 bases, with 22 bases separating them. Germline V gives CDR1 SGHDT, CDR2 YYEEEE. The CDR3 region has the DNA TGTGCCAGCAGCGTGGGGACCCAGCCCCTAGTACAGACCCAGTACTTC. Its protein is CASSVGTQPLVQTQYF.

This clonotype occurred a few times. CDR3 nucleotides: TGTGCCAGCAGCTTGGCCGGGGGTACGGATTCACCCCTCCACTTT. Translating it yields CASSLAGGTDSPLHF. The chain employs TRBV5-6 and TRBJ1-6; D might be TRBD1 (5 bases). The ends were cut back, 0 bases at V and 8 bases at J, with 12 bases in the middle. The CDR3 runs to 15 residues. Germline CDR1 is SGHDT and CDR2 is YYEEEE.

Points on this clonotype: One end of the junction varies from germline; a read error may be responsible. V is TRBV6-5 and J is TRBJ2-4, with TRBD1 matching 7 bases. The CDR3 runs 14 residues. CDR1 is MNHEY, CDR2 SVGAGI, per germline. The CDR3 DNA sequence: TGTGCTAGCAGCCCCCGACAGGGCAGGGACATTCAGTACTTC. Its protein is CASSPRQGRDIQYF.

The gene calls are TRBV5-4 and TRBJ2-2; TRBD2 matches 12 bases. The junction had 1 base not matched to a gene; V was cut back by 0 bases and J by 4 bases. The CDR3 is 16 amino acids. Germline lookup yields CDR1 SGHNT and CDR2 YYREEE (reference sequence). The CDR3 nucleotides read TGTGCCAGCAGCTTGGGACTAGCGGGAGTCACCGGGGAGCTGTTTTTT. Amino acids: CASSLGLAGVTGELFF.

The chain links TRBV10-3 to TRBJ2-4, with TRBD1 matching 7 bases. Germline lookup yields CDR1 ENHRY and CDR2 SYGVKD. This CDR3 is built from 11 residues. V lost 10 bases to trimming and J lost 7 bases; unmatched junction nucleotides: 4. This chain's CDR3 is CATSGQNIQYF. CDR3 nucleotide sequence: TGTGCCACCTCGGGACAGAACATTCAGTACTTC.

The chain joins TRBV24-1 to TRBJ2-3, with a weak D call TRBD1 (6 bases). The germline V and J ends were trimmed by 6 bases and 0 bases, with 12 bases remaining between them. CDR1 is KGHDR and CDR2 is SFDVKD in the germline V gene. The CDR3 length is 15 residues. In nucleotides, the CDR3 is TGTGCCACCAGTAGCGGACAGCTCAGCACAGATACGCAGTATTTT. Its translation is CATSSGQLSTDTQYF.

The sample holds one count of this clonotype. The V and J genes are TRBV7-6 and TRBJ2-7; 11 bases line up with TRBD2. CDR3 length: 13 amino acids. The germline gives CDR1 SGHVS, CDR2 FNYEAQ. Trimming removed 6 bases from V and 2 bases from J; junction bases left unmatched: 0. CDR3 residues: CASSSGRAYEQYF. CDR3 coding DNA: TGTGCCAGCAGTAGCGGGAGGGCCTACGAGCAGTACTTC.

The chain combines TRBV6-5 with TRBJ1-5, with TRBD1 as a possible D gene (5 bases). Trimming stripped 3 bases from V and 2 bases from J, with 20 bases between. The CDR3 consists of 18 residues. Germline CDR1 is MNHEY and CDR2 is SVGAGI. The DNA for the CDR3 is TGTGCCAGCAGTTATACCCCAGCGGGGAGGGGAGGCAATCAGCCCCAGCATTTT. Translation gives CASSYTPAGRGGNQPQHF.

This chain joins TRBV12-3 or TRBV12-4 and TRBJ1-2, with 11 bases identical to TRBD1. Trimming at V came to 6 bases and at J to 8 bases, leaving 11 bases not matched to a gene. The CDR3 covers 15 residues. Here the CDR3 DNA reads TGTGCCAGCAGCCCCGTCGGACAGGGGGCGAAGGGCTACACCTTC. This translates into CASSPVGQGAKGYTF.

This sequence joins TRBV7-2 and TRBJ2-1; the match to TRBD2 covers 12 bases. The V gene end was trimmed by 5 bases and the J gene end by 9 bases; junction bases not matched to a gene: 8. CDR1 and CDR2 (germline): SGHTA, FQGNSA. This CDR3 region has 15 residues. The CDR3 DNA reads as TGTGCCAGCAGCCCAAGACTAGCGGGGGAAAGTGAGCAGTTCTTC. Protein product: CASSPRLAGESEQFF.

This clonotype appeared once. Without the conserved terminal phenylalanine or tryptophan, this CDR3 likely stems from a read error. V and J are TRBV6-5 and TRBJ2-7, with TRBD2 identical over 7 bases. The CDR3 sequence is 14 residues long. From germline, CDR1 is MNHEY and CDR2 SVGAGI. The J segment lost 1 base and the V segment lost 6 bases, leaving 6 bases of the junction unmatched. The CDR3 sequence: CASRGGWPSYEQYL. The CDR3 nucleotides are TGTGCCAGCAGGGGAGGGTGGCCTTCCTACGAGCAGTACTTA.

The chain joins TRBV6-1 to TRBJ1-2; no definite D call. The CDR3 has 13 residues. Per germline, CDR1 MNHNS and CDR2 SASEGT. V was pared by 1 base and J by 4 bases, with 7 bases between. The CDR3 nucleotides read TGTGCCAGCAGTGAAGTAAACGGCTATGGCTACACCTTC. This translates into CASSEVNGYGYTF.

Within the sample, this clonotype is large. The J gene is TRBJ2-3, the V gene TRBV24-1, with D possibly matching TRBD1 (6 bases). V shed 6 bases and J shed 0 bases, with 18 bases lying between them. The CDR3 covers 17 residues. The germline V gene has CDR1 KGHDR and CDR2 SFDVKD. The CDR3 is CATSRDTYPTSTDTQYF. The CDR3 DNA is TGTGCCACCAGTCGGGACACTTATCCAACTAGCACAGATACGCAGTATTTT.

This clonotype was counted only a few times. This rearrangement joins TRBV12-3 or TRBV12-4 to TRBJ1-2; tentative D call: TRBD1 (5 bases). The CDR3 loop spans 14 amino acids. Trimming stripped 7 bases from V and 5 bases from J, with 17 bases between. The chain's CDR3 is CASTEYRGVYGYTF. CDR3 DNA sequence: TGTGCCAGCACCGAGTACAGAGGGGTATATGGCTACACCTTC.

This clonotype was detected only a few times. V gene TRBV12-3 or TRBV12-4 combines with J gene TRBJ2-6; possible D gene TRBD2, 6 bases. V was pared by 5 bases and J by 17 bases, with 13 bases between. There are 11 residues in the CDR3. For the CDR3, the DNA is TGTGCCAGCAGTGCGGGATTCGACTTGACTTTC. Its protein is CASSAGFDLTF.

This clonotype has more than one count but fewer than ten. V and J are TRBV10-3 and TRBJ2-2; D is possibly TRBD1 (7 bases). CDR1 is ENHRY and CDR2 is SYGVKD in the germline V gene. The CDR3 totals 14 residues. V was cut by 11 bases and J by 6 bases, with 19 bases left in between. CDR3 DNA: TGTGCCGCGCACAGGGGAGGTCAGGCCGGGGAGCTGTTTTTT. Encoded protein: CAAHRGGQAGELFF.

The rearrangement joins TRBV12-3 or TRBV12-4 to TRBJ2-7, with D perhaps matching TRBD1 (5 bases). The CDR3 runs 14 residues. Trimming removed 7 bases at V and 0 bases at J, with 13 bases between. The CDR3 DNA reads as TGTGCCAGCACAAAACCCGACAGCTCCTACGAGCAGTACTTC. Its protein product is CASTKPDSSYEQYF.

The chain employs TRBV6-5 and TRBJ2-1; no reliable D call. The CDR3 runs 13 residues. Germline-derived CDR1 and CDR2 are MNHEY and SVGAGI. The V and J ends lost 6 bases and 10 bases respectively, with 16 bases between them. The chain's CDR3 is CASRRSRIYEQFF. DNA of the CDR3: TGTGCCAGCAGGAGGTCCAGAATCTACGAGCAGTTCTTC.

The J gene is TRBJ2-3, the V gene TRBV5-6; no reliable D call. The CDR3 is made up of 13 amino acids. Germline values: CDR1 SGHDT, CDR2 YYEEEE. Trimming removed 4 bases at V and 4 bases at J, with 10 bases between. DNA of the CDR3: TGTGCCAGCAGCCAAGACCCATCAGATACGCAGTATTTT. This codes for CASSQDPSDTQYF.

On this clonotype: Relative to the germline gene, one junction end is altered; a read error may explain this. This chain connects TRBV6-5 to TRBJ1-1; D remains ambiguous. The CDR3 extends over 16 amino acids. The V gene's germline CDR1 is MNHEY and CDR2 SVGAGI. The CDR3 spells CASSYSRSAWGTESFF. Here the CDR3 DNA reads TGTGCCAGCAGTTACTCGAGATCGGCGTGGGGAACTGAATCTTTCTTT.

This clonotype was counted only a few times. This chain joins TRBV30 and TRBJ2-7; the D gene is possibly TRBD2 (6 bases). The V gene lost 1 base and the J gene lost 0 bases, with 13 bases spanning the gap. This CDR3 has 15 residues. Per germline, CDR1 GTSNPN and CDR2 SVGIG (reference sequence). The CDR3 bases are TGTGCCTGGAGTGGTCGGGGGTCTTCCTCCTACGAGCAGTACTTC. It specifies CAWSGRGSSSYEQYF.

The chain couples TRBV10-3 to TRBJ1-5; tentative D call: TRBD1 (6 bases). From germline, CDR1 is ENHRY and CDR2 SYGVKD. Trimming pared 5 bases from V and 5 bases from J, leaving 13 bases between. The CDR3 has 14 residues. The CDR3 region has the DNA TGTGCCATCAGTCCCGGGACATTAGATCAGCCCCAGCATTTT. Translated: CAISPGTLDQPQHF.

This clonotype was detected a few times. CDR3 amino acids: CASSQGLGEQYF. CDR3 coding DNA: TGTGCCAGCAGTCAGGGGTTAGGCGAGCAGTACTTC. The V call is TRBV6-5, the J call TRBJ2-7; D may be TRBD1 (6 bases). The CDR3 is 12 amino acids. The V end was cut by 5 bases, the J end by 6 bases, with 11 bases between. The germline V gene has CDR1 MNHEY and CDR2 SVGAGI.

The V call is TRBV20-1, the J call TRBJ2-1, with D uncertain. From germline, CDR1 is DFQATT and CDR2 SNEGSKA (reference sequence). CDR3 length: 14 amino acids. Trimming removed 5 bases from V and 0 bases from J, with 11 bases in between. The CDR3 loop reads CSAPLSPSYNEQFF. The CDR3 bases are TGCAGTGCTCCCCTTTCCCCCTCCTACAATGAGCAGTTCTTC.

The chain is built from TRBV12-3 or TRBV12-4 and TRBJ1-1, with D possibly being TRBD1 (5 bases). Trimming took 5 bases from V and 9 from J, leaving 10 bases between them. This CDR3 has 11 residues. The CDR3 loop reads CASSTRVKAFF. DNA of the CDR3: TGTGCCAGCAGTACCAGGGTGAAAGCTTTCTTT.

The CDR3 region has the DNA TGTGCCAGCAGCTTAAACGCTATAGGCTATGGCTACACCTTC. This translates into CASSLNAIGYGYTF. The V call is TRBV7-2, the J call TRBJ1-2, with D unclear. From germline, CDR1 is SGHTA and CDR2 FQGNSA. V dropped 2 bases and J dropped 4 bases, with 11 bases sitting between them. The CDR3 covers 14 residues.

The rearrangement links TRBV19 to TRBJ2-7; a possible D gene is TRBD1 (7 bases). Germline-derived CDR1 and CDR2 are LNHDA and SQIVND (reference sequence). The V and J ends lost 6 bases and 4 bases respectively, with 13 bases between them. CDR3 length: 13 amino acids. CDR3: CASSEQGGYEQYF. The CDR3 nucleotides read TGTGCCAGTAGCGAGCAGGGGGGATACGAGCAGTACTTC.

Turning to this clonotype: The germline gene is not matched at one end of the junction; a read error may be the cause. J is TRBJ2-1 and V is TRBV5-1; the match to TRBD2 covers 10 bases. Germline assignment: CDR1 SGHRS and CDR2 YFSETQ. The CDR3 runs to 15 residues. The chain's CDR3 is CASSLWSGRDNKQFF. CDR3 DNA: TGCGCCAGCAGCTTGTGGAGCGGGAGGGACAATAAGCAGTTCTTC.